Below are 28 T cell receptor beta chains sequenced from a single sample in a study of Graves' ophthalmopathy and Graves' hyperthyroidism. Scientists amplified the TCR beta CDR3 regions from RNA transcripts. Second-round multiplex PCR came after first-round RT-PCR with HTBI primers. TCRdb re-called the multiplex PCR reads with MiXCR, one entry per CDR3 protein. This table holds 740,000 or so distinct CDR3 sequences, 40% found once. Source material: peripheral blood. The receptors come from an adult man with Graves' ophthalmopathy.

The J gene is TRBJ2-2, the V gene TRBV25-1; 8 bases map to TRBD1. The germline gives CDR1 MGHDK, CDR2 SYGVNS. The CDR3 has 17 amino acids. V lost 3 bases to trimming and J lost 4 bases; unmatched junction nucleotides: 10. The CDR3: CASSDSAGTGTTGELFF. CDR3 nucleotide sequence: TGTGCCAGCAGTGATAGTGCCGGGACAGGAACCACCGGGGAGCTGTTTTTT.

The rearrangement links TRBV2 to TRBJ2-5; tentative D call: TRBD2 (5 bases). The germline gives CDR1 SNHLY, CDR2 FYNNEI. V dropped 0 bases and J dropped 5 bases, with 10 bases sitting between them. The CDR3 is 14 amino acids. The CDR3 sequence is CASSEAGAVETQYF. The CDR3 coding sequence is TGTGCCAGCAGTGAAGCGGGAGCGGTCGAGACCCAGTACTTC.

This clonotype has just a few counts. The junction differs from germline at one of its ends, possibly a read error. The chain couples TRBV7-3 to TRBJ2-5, with D unresolved. The CDR3 loop spans 13 amino acids. Looked up from germline, CDR1 is SGHTA and CDR2 is FQGTGA. Written as DNA, the CDR3 is TGTGCCAGCAGTTTAACGAACCAAGAGACCCAGTACTTC. Its protein is CASSLTNQETQYF.

In its sample, this clonotype was seen a few times. V usage is TRBV20-1 and J usage is TRBJ1-2; D possibly corresponds to TRBD1 (5 bases). Germline loops: CDR1 DFQATT, CDR2 SNEGSKA (reference sequence). V was pared by 6 bases and J by 4 bases, with 27 bases between. The CDR3 runs to 17 residues. CDR3 DNA sequence: TGCAGTGCGGAATCGGGGTCTGGGACTCTCGGTGGCTATGGCTACACCTTC. Amino acid sequence: CSAESGSGTLGGYGYTF.

This chain joins TRBV9 and TRBJ1-3; 8 nucleotides line up with TRBD1. Germline CDR1 reads SGDLS; CDR2 reads YYNGEE. This CDR3 is built from 18 residues. V trimming: 4 bases; J trimming: 0 bases; junction bases outside the gene matches: 12. CDR3 residues: CASSPQGDIRSSGNTIYF. CDR3 in DNA: TGTGCCAGCAGCCCACAGGGGGACATAAGAAGCTCTGGAAACACCATATATTTT.

The chain employs TRBV20-1 and TRBJ2-7; 12 bases map to TRBD2. The germline CDR1 and CDR2 sequences are DFQATT and SNEGSKA (reference sequence). Trimming took 5 bases from V and 4 from J; bases not matched to a gene: 6. The CDR3 extends over 14 amino acids. CDR3: CSAYHLAGGYEQYF. The CDR3 DNA follows: TGCAGTGCTTATCACCTAGCGGGAGGGTACGAGCAGTACTTC.

This clonotype was found once. One end of the junction fails to match germline, which may point to a read error. The genes are TRBV27 and TRBJ1-4, with 9 bases fitting TRBD1. The CDR3 spans 13 residues. CDR1 and CDR2 from the germline V gene are MNHEY and SMNVEV (reference sequence). CDR3 residues: CASSVPGTGKLLF. The CDR3 DNA reads as TGTGCCAGCAGTGTTCCCGGGACAGGGAAACTGCTTTTT.

This clonotype was observed a few times. In DNA form, the CDR3 reads TGTGCCACCAGTGAGAATCTCGGGTCAGGGGTTGAGGAGACCCAGTACTTC. This codes for CATSENLGSGVEETQYF. J is TRBJ2-5 and V is TRBV24-1, with D tentatively TRBD1 (6 bases). Per germline, CDR1 KGHDR and CDR2 SFDVKD. V was shortened by 4 bases and J by 5 bases, with 22 bases between the two germline ends. The CDR3 has 17 residues.

This chain uses TRBV10-3 with TRBJ1-2; D is perhaps TRBD1 (5 bases). The V gene's germline CDR1 is ENHRY and CDR2 SYGVKD. The CDR3 spans 13 residues. The V end lost 10 bases, the J end lost 2 bases, and 14 bases lay between the germline ends. The chain's CDR3 is CASSRGDNYGYTF. The CDR3 DNA sequence: TGTGCCAGCAGCAGAGGGGACAACTATGGCTACACCTTC.

This chain uses TRBV10-3 with TRBJ1-2; TRBD1 is a possible D gene (6 bases). Germline loops: CDR1 ENHRY, CDR2 SYGVKD. V lost 3 bases to trimming and J lost 6 bases, with 8 bases between them. The CDR3 length is 12 residues. The CDR3 here is CAISDRQDGYTF. CDR3 DNA sequence: TGTGCCATCAGTGATCGACAGGATGGCTACACCTTC.

This clonotype was picked up many times. In DNA, the CDR3 is TGTGCCAGCAGAATGACAGGGGTCACTGAAGCTTTCTTT. Its protein is CASRMTGVTEAFF. The rearrangement joins TRBV6-5 to TRBJ1-1, with 8 bases identical to TRBD1. Germline V gene data show CDR1 as MNHEY and CDR2 as SVGAGI. Unmatched junction bases numbered 4, after V lost 6 bases and J lost 4 bases. CDR3 length: 13 amino acids.

This clonotype has a handful of counts. The chain joins TRBV2 to TRBJ2-7; tentative D call: TRBD1 (6 bases). Trimming shortened V by 6 bases and J by 3 bases, and 12 bases separated the two germline ends. In germline, CDR1 is SNHLY, CDR2 FYNNEI. The CDR3 is 13 amino acids. The CDR3 DNA reads as TGTGCCAGCAGAAGCGGACAGTTCTACGAGCAGTACTTC. Translation gives CASRSGQFYEQYF.

The chain employs TRBV19 and TRBJ1-4; D gene ambiguous. V lost 3 bases to trimming and J lost 3 bases, with 8 bases between them. The CDR3 is made up of 14 amino acids. CDR1 is LNHDA, CDR2 SQIVND, per germline (reference sequence). CDR3: CASSIGPANEKLFF. The CDR3 nucleotides read TGTGCCAGTAGTATTGGGCCGGCTAATGAAAAACTGTTTTTT.

This clonotype was counted between two and nine times. Here the CDR3 reads CASSRQSTNYEQYF. The CDR3 nucleotides read TGTGCCAGCAGCCGCCAGAGTACCAACTACGAGCAGTACTTC. The rearrangement joins TRBV11-1 to TRBJ2-7; D gene unclear. Germline CDR1 SGHAT, CDR2 FQDESV (reference sequence). The CDR3 is 14 amino acids. The V end was cut by 5 bases, the J end by 3 bases, with 14 bases between.

This clonotype was counted only a few times. The rearrangement joins TRBV24-1 to TRBJ1-5; the D gene is possibly TRBD1 (5 bases). Germline CDR1 KGHDR, CDR2 SFDVKD. The CDR3 runs to 14 residues. Trimming cost V 7 bases and J 7 bases, with 16 bases left between them. The CDR3 reads CATSNQGTDQPQHF. The CDR3 coding sequence is TGTGCCACCAGCAACCAGGGAACGGACCAGCCCCAGCATTTT.

This clonotype was seen just once. The chain uses TRBV29-1 and TRBJ1-1; maybe TRBD1 (5 bases). V was shortened by 7 bases and J by 0 bases, with 9 bases between the two germline ends. Germline V CDR1 and CDR2: SQVTM, ANQGSEA. The CDR3 extends over 12 amino acids. The CDR3 bases are TGCAGCGGGGGGGAGGTGAACACTGAAGCTTTCTTT. Translating it yields CSGGEVNTEAFF.

V usage is TRBV7-9 and J usage is TRBJ1-1; D is unresolved. Looked up from germline, CDR1 is SEHNR and CDR2 is FQNEAQ (reference sequence). V was trimmed by 5 bases and J by 1 base, leaving 11 bases between them. This CDR3 comprises 14 residues. The CDR3 sequence is CASSPEDQNTEAFF. The CDR3 DNA follows: TGTGCCAGCAGCCCTGAGGACCAGAACACTGAAGCTTTCTTT.

As for this clonotype: The DNA is omitted, as the CDR3 cannot be located on it reliably, and the CDR3 follows TCRdb's listing. V usage is TRBV25-1 and J usage is TRBJ2-7; the table calls TRBD1, which could not be checked here. Germline V gene lookup returns CDR1 MGHDK and CDR2 SYGVNS. The CDR3 is made up of 20 amino acids, end residues included. CDR3: CASSFYICSAGQEATYEQYF.

This clonotype was detected many times. The V gene is TRBV19, the J gene TRBJ1-5, with D unclear. The CDR3 consists of 13 residues. Germline V gene data show CDR1 as LNHDA and CDR2 as SQIVND (reference sequence). V was pared by 6 bases and J by 4 bases, with 10 bases between. This CDR3 reads CASRPRGNQPQHF. CDR3 DNA: TGTGCCAGTAGACCGCGTGGTAATCAGCCCCAGCATTTT.

The rearrangement links TRBV19 to TRBJ1-6; D ambiguous. Trimming left V 4 bases short and J 7 bases short, with 8 bases between. Germline CDR1 and CDR2: LNHDA and SQIVND (reference sequence). This CDR3 is built from 13 residues. The CDR3 coding sequence is TGTGCCAGTAGTACTGAGAGAAATTCACCCCTCCACTTT. Translated, it gives CASSTERNSPLHF.

With regard to this clonotype: A clone one base away is much larger, so this may be a read error. This CDR3 fails to terminate in the conserved phenylalanine or tryptophan, so it likely reflects a read error. The chain links TRBV7-9 to TRBJ2-5, with a tentative D call TRBD1 (8 bases). Trimming cost V 6 bases and J 4 bases, with 15 bases left between them. CDR1 is SEHNR, CDR2 FQNEAQ, per germline (reference sequence). CDR3 length equals 14 residues. The CDR3 region is CASSTGGGAETQYY. The CDR3 DNA reads as TGTGCCAGCAGTACAGGGGGGGGCGCAGAGACCCAGTACTAC.

This clonotype has a single count. A read error is possible here, since a much larger clone lies one base away. CDR3 in DNA: TGTGCCAGCAGTACAGGGAAGGGCGAGCGGTACTTC. As protein: CASSTGKGERYF. This sequence joins TRBV2 and TRBJ2-7; possibly TRBD1 for D (6 bases). CDR3 size: 12 residues. In germline, CDR1 is SNHLY, CDR2 FYNNEI.

This chain links TRBV20-1 with TRBJ2-7; D unclear. This CDR3 spans 13 amino acids. Trimming took 5 bases from V and 0 from J, leaving 11 bases between them. CDR1 is DFQATT, CDR2 SNEGSKA, per germline (reference sequence). The CDR3 is CSALGAGSYEQYF. CDR3 DNA: TGCAGTGCTTTGGGCGCAGGCTCCTACGAGCAGTACTTC.

A word on this clonotype: It may be a read error: a sequence one base away is much more abundant. The chain combines TRBV7-7 with TRBJ2-7; no clear D gene. Germline CDR1 and CDR2: SSHAT and FNYEAQ (reference sequence). This CDR3 region has 15 residues. This CDR3 is CASSPAAPGLGEQHF. The CDR3 DNA follows: TGTGCCAGCAGCCCAGCAGCGCCAGGTCTAGGCGAGCAGCACTTC.

This clonotype was counted between two and nine times. The rearrangement joins TRBV6-5 to TRBJ1-1; TRBD1 agrees at 7 bases. The length of the CDR3 is 13 residues. The V gene's germline CDR1 is MNHEY and CDR2 SVGAGI. The J segment lost 1 base and the V segment lost 6 bases, leaving 2 bases of the junction unmatched. The CDR3: CASRTGRNTEAFF. The CDR3 nucleotides are TGTGCCAGCAGGACAGGGCGGAACACTGAAGCTTTCTTT.

V and J are TRBV27 and TRBJ1-2; D call uncertain. Germline CDR1 is MNHEY and CDR2 is SMNVEV (reference sequence). Trimming cost V 3 bases and J 9 bases, with 17 bases left between them. The CDR3 spans 14 residues. The CDR3, as DNA: TGTGCCAGCAGTTTGTCGGGTCCCTCTCGTAGCTACACCTTC. It codes for CASSLSGPSRSYTF.

V and J are TRBV6-5 and TRBJ1-2, with no clear D. CDR1 is MNHEY and CDR2 is SVGAGI in the germline V gene. Trimming removed 5 bases at V and 6 bases at J, with 16 bases between. This CDR3 is 14 amino acids long. The CDR3 coding sequence is TGTGCCAGCAGTGAGAATCGCCGGGCCCATGGCTACACCTTC. This gives the protein CASSENRRAHGYTF.

The V gene is TRBV25-1, the J gene TRBJ2-3, with TRBD2 matching over 10 bases. Germline-derived CDR1 and CDR2 are MGHDK and SYGVNS. J was trimmed by 1 base and V by 6 bases; bases with no gene match: 4. This CDR3 contains 15 residues. CDR3 nucleotides: TGTGCCAGCAGCCATGGGACTAGCGGCACAGATACGCAGTATTTT. Translating gives CASSHGTSGTDTQYF.